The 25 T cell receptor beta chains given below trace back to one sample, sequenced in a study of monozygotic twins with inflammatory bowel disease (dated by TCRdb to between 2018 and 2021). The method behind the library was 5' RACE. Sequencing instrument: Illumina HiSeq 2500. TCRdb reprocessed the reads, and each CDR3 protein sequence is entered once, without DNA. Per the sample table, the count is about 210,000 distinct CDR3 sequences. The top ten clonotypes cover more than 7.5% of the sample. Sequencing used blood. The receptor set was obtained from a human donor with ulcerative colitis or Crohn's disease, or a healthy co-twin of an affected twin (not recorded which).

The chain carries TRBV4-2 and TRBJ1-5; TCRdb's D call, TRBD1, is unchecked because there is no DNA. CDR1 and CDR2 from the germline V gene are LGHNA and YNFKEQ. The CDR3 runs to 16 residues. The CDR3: CASSQSGQTSFGSQHF.

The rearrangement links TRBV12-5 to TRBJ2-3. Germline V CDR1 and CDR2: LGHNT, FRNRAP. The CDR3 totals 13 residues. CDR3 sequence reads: CASGLTGTDTQYF.

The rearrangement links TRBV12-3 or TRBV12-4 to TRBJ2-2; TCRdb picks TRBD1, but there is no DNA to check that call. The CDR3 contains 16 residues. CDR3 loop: CASSSTGSRGTGELFF.

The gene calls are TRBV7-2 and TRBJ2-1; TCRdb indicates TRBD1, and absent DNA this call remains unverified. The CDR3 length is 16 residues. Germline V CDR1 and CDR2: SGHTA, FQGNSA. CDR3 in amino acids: CASSLGAAQGYNEQFF.

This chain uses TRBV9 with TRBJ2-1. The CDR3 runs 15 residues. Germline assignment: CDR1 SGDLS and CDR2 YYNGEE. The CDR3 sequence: CASSPYSSSYNEQFF. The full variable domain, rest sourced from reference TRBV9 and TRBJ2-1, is DSGVTQTPKHLITATGQRVTLRCSPRSGDLSVYWYQQSLDQGLQFLIQYYNGEERAKGNILERFSAQQFPDLHSELNLSSLELGDSALYFCASSPYSSSYNEQFFGPGTRLTVL.

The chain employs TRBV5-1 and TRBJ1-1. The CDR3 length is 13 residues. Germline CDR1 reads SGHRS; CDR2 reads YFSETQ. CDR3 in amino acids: CASSASAGTEAFF.

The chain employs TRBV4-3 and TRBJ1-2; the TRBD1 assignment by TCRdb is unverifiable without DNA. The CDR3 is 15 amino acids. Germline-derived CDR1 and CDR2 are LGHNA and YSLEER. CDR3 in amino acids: CASSQANRGDYGYTF.

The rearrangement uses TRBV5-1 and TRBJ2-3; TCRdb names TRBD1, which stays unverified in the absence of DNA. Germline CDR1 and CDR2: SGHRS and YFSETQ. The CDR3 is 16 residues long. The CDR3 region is CASSFTDRSSTDTQYF. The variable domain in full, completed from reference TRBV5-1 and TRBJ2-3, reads KAGVTQTPRYLIKTRGQQVTLSCSPISGHRSVSWYQQTPGQGLQFLFEYFSETQRNKGNFPGRFSGRQFSNSRSEMNVSTLELGDSALYLCASSFTDRSSTDTQYFGPGTRLTVL.

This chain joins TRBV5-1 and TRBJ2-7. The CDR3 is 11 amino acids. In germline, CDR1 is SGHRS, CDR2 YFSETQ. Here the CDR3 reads CASSSLGEQYF.

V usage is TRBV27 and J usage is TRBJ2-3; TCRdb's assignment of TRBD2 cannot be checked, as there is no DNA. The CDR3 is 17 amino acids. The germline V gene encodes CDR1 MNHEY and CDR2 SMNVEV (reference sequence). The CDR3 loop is CASSLSLAGGPPYTQYF.

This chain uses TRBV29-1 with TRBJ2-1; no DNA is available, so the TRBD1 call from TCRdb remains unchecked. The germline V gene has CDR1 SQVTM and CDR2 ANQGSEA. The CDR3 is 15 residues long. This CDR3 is CSVPGQGVSYNEQFF.

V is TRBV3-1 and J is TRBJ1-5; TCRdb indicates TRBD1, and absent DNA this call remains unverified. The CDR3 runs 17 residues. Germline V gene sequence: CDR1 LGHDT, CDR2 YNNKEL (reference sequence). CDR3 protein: CASSHSGTGGSNQPQHF.

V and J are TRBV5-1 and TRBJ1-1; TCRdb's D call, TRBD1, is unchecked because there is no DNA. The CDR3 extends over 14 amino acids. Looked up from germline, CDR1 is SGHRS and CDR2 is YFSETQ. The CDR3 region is CASSHDRVDTEAFF.

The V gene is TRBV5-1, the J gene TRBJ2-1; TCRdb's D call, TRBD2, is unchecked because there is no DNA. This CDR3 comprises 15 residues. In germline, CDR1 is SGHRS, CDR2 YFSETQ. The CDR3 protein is CASSFSGGLYNEQFF. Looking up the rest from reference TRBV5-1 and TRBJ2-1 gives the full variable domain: KAGVTQTPRYLIKTRGQQVTLSCSPISGHRSVSWYQQTPGQGLQFLFEYFSETQRNKGNFPGRFSGRQFSNSRSEMNVSTLELGDSALYLCASSFSGGLYNEQFFGPGTRLTVL.

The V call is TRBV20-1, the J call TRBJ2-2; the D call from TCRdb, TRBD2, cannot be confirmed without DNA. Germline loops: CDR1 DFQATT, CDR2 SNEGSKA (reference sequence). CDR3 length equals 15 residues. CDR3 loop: CSAGTSGSTTGELFF.

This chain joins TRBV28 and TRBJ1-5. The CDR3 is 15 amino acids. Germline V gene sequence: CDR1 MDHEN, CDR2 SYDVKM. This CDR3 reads CASRPGGGVPQPQHF.

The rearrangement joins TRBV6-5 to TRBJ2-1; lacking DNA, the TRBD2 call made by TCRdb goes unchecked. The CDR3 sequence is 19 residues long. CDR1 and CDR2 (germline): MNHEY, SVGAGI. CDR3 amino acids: CASSYTLPTSGGGYNEQFF.

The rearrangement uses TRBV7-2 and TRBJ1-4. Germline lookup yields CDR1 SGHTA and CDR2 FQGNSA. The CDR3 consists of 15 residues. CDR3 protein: CASSLTGAAEEKLFF.

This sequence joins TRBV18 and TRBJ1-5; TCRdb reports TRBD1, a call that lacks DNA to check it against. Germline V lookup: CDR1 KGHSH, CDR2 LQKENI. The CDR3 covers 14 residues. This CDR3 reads CASSPSTGQQPQHF.

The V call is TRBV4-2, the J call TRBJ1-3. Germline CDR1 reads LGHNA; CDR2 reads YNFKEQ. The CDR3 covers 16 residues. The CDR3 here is CASSQGQQISGNTIYF.

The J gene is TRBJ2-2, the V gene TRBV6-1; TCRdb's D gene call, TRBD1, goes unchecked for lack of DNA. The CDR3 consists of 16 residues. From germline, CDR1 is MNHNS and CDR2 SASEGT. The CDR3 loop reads CASRRGQTSFTGELFF.

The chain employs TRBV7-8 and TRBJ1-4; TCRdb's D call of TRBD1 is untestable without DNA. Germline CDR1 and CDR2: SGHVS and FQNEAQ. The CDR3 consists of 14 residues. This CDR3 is CASSWDSLNEKLFF.

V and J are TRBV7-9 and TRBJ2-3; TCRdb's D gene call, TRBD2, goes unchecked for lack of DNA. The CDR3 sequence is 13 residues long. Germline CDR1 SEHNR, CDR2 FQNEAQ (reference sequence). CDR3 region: CASGTPPTDTQYF.

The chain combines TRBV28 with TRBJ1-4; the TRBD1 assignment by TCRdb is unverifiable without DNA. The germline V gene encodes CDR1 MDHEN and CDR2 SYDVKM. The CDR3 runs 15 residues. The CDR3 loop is CASSTPGTGVEKLFF.

The CDR3 sequence: CASSVAEGLGNEQFF. V is TRBV9 and J is TRBJ2-1; TCRdb returns TRBD2, unconfirmable since there is no DNA. This CDR3 comprises 15 residues. The germline CDR1 and CDR2 sequences are SGDLS and YYNGEE.